One and the same sample provided the 8 T cell receptor beta chains below, sequenced in a study of blood T cells in healthy people across ages. Combining a sample-barcoded 5' primer with a J-beta primer mix, a second PCR ran for roughly 6 to 12 cycles. Using its own MiXCR run on the 5' RACE reads, TCRdb lists one record per CDR3 protein. The sample has 800,000 or so distinct CDR3 sequences, around a quarter seen once. Separately, the same data were catalogued under a study of T cells of mothers and their children.

The source material was blood. The receptors derive from a boy between 10 and 17 years old in good health.

Turning to this clonotype: The germline gene is not matched at one end of the junction; a read error may be the cause. The J gene is TRBJ1-2, the V gene TRBV24-1; TRBD1 aligns across 7 bases. Germline V lookup: CDR1 KGHDR, CDR2 SFDVKD. CDR3 size: 12 residues. The CDR3 spells CATSDPGGTASF. CDR3 nucleotide sequence: TGTGCCACCAGTGATCCGGGAGGGACAGCGTCCTTC.

In its sample, this clonotype was seen a few times. This rearrangement joins TRBV4-3 to TRBJ1-2; D may be TRBD1 (6 bases). CDR1 is LGHNA and CDR2 is YSLEER in the germline V gene. The CDR3 extends over 17 amino acids. V lost 4 bases and J 2 bases, leaving 20 bases between the germline ends. As DNA, the CDR3 is TGCGCCAGCAGCCTATGGGAATGGGGGCCTAGCAACTATGGCTACACCTTC. Translated, it gives CASSLWEWGPSNYGYTF.

The chain links TRBV20-1 to TRBJ2-1, with a tentative D call TRBD1 (6 bases). The J call is uncertain, as TRBJ2-7 better fits the DNA end. The CDR3 is made up of 13 amino acids. CDR1 is DFQATT, CDR2 SNEGSKA, per germline (reference sequence). The CDR3 protein is CSASGQTHYEQYF. CDR3 sequence (DNA): TGCAGTGCCTCAGGACAGACGCACTACGAGCAGTACTTC.

This clonotype was counted only a few times. The J gene is TRBJ1-2, the V gene TRBV28; no firm D call. Between the trimmed V and J ends, which lost 2 bases and 5 bases, there was a span of 15 bases. The germline V gene encodes CDR1 MDHEN and CDR2 SYDVKM. This CDR3 has 15 amino acids. The CDR3 sequence is CASSLTPVTRYGYTF. The CDR3 DNA is TGTGCCAGCAGTTTAACCCCGGTAACGAGGTATGGCTACACCTTC.

Here the CDR3 DNA reads TGTGCCAGCAGTCAGCCGGGACTACCGGAGACCCAGTACTTC. Translating it yields CASSQPGLPETQYF. The chain is built from TRBV3-1 and TRBJ2-5; 7 nucleotides match TRBD2. CDR3 size: 14 residues. V was clipped by 6 bases and J by 5 bases; unmatched bases: 9. Germline V lookup: CDR1 LGHDT, CDR2 YNNKEL (reference sequence).

The chain joins TRBV7-8 to TRBJ2-1; 14 nucleotides line up with TRBD2. The DNA end is more similar to TRBJ2-5, so the J call may be wrong. From germline, CDR1 is SGHVS and CDR2 FQNEAQ. The CDR3 loop spans 18 amino acids. Here the CDR3 reads CASSLIATSGGAEETQYF. Here the CDR3 DNA reads TGTGCCAGCAGCTTAATAGCGACTAGCGGGGGGGCGGAGGAGACCCAGTACTTC.

This clonotype was picked up a small number of times. CDR3 DNA: TGTGCCAGCAGCACTGGACTAGCGGGTGTCACAGATACGCAGTATTTT. It encodes CASSTGLAGVTDTQYF. The gene calls are TRBV7-2 and TRBJ2-3; the match to TRBD2 covers 11 bases. From germline, CDR1 is SGHTA and CDR2 FQGNSA. The CDR3 totals 16 residues. The ends lost 5 bases at V and 2 bases at J; junction bases unmatched: 6. Full variable domain (missing parts from reference TRBV7-2 and TRBJ2-3): GAGVSQSPSNKVTEKGKDVELRCDPISGHTALYWYRQSLGQGLEFLIYFQGNSAPDKSGLPSDRFSAERTGGSVSTLTIQRTQQEDSAVYLCASSTGLAGVTDTQYFGPGTRLTVL.

This clonotype has only a few counts. The chain has TRBV12-3 or TRBV12-4 and TRBJ1-5, with D possibly matching TRBD1 (6 bases). V lost 5 bases and J 6 bases, leaving 14 bases between the germline ends. The CDR3 has 14 amino acids. For the CDR3, the DNA is TGTGCCAGCAGTGGTTCAGGGGCGGGTCAGCCCCAGCATTTT. This sequence encodes CASSGSGAGQPQHF.